The sequence of this T cell receptor beta chain was determined in a study of beta chain features in type 1 diabetes. CDR3 length equals 14 residues. V was trimmed by 4 bases and J by 2 bases, leaving 12 bases between them. Germline V gene sequence: CDR1 LNHNV, CDR2 YYDKDF (reference sequence). Investigators reverse transcribed all isolated RNA, so they sequenced expressed TCRB transcripts. TCRdb keeps only in-frame clones here, not all; method: immunoSEQ multiplex PCR. The table includes a few hundred thousand clones, less than 20% detected once. Whole-study results and caveats: Moderate but significant shortening of TCRB CDR3s was recorded in all four CD4+ subsets from Type 1 diabetes patients.

CD45RO/CCR7/CD25/CD127/CD95/CD27 separated CD4+ naive, central memory, regulatory and stem cell-like memory cells by sorting. Note on this clone: Its antigen is not identified.

V and J are TRBV15 and TRBJ2-7; D possibly corresponds to TRBD1 (6 bases). The sequenced sample was naive CD4+ T cells from blood. This receptor was taken from a woman between 18 and 30 years old in good health. The CDR3 DNA reads as TGTGCCACCAGCACAGGGGCTCCCACCTACGAGCAGTACTTC. This encodes CATSTGAPTYEQYF.